This T cell receptor (beta chain) was profiled in a study of OX40 agonist ivuxolimab in advanced cancers. Per the germline V gene, CDR1 is SGHNT and CDR2 is YYREEE (reference sequence). Deletions cut 4 bases from V and 4 bases from J, with 21 bases between. The CDR3 consists of 16 residues. Sequencing used immunoSEQ multiplex PCR; TCRdb keeps in-frame clones, though not all of them. The table includes around 85,000 clones, about 90% detected once. Material: CD4+ or CD8+ T cells sorted from blood, obtained in a trial of the OX40 agonist ivuxolimab. The chain uses TRBV5-4 and TRBJ2-7, with a possible D match to TRBD2 (6 bases). This TCR was recovered from an adult with an advanced solid tumor such as melanoma, head and neck, liver or kidney cancer. The CDR3 spells CASSPPGVGEAYEQYF. CDR3 nucleotides: TGTGCCAGCAGCCCGCCGGGGGTGGGGGAGGCATACGAGCAGTACTTC.